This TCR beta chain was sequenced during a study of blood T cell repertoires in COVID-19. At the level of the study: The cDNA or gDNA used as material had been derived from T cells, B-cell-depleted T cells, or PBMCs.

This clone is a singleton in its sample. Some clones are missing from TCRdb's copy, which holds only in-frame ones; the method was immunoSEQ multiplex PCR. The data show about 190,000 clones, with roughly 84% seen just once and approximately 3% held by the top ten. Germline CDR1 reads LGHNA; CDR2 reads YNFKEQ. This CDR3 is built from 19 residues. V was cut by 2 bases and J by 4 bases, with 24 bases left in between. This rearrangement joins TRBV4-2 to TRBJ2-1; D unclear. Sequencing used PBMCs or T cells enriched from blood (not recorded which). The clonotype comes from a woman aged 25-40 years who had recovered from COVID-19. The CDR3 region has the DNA TGTGCCAGCAGCCAAACCCCCCACGGTATCCAGGAAGAGTACAATGAGCAGTTCTTC. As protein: CASSQTPHGIQEEYNEQFF.